This is a list of T cell receptor beta chains from one sample in a study of prognosis after radiotherapy for stage I lung cancer. TCRdb re-derived calls from the multiplex PCR reads in MiXCR, one entry per CDR3 protein. The profile shows around 13,000 distinct CDR3 sequences, about 40% of them singletons. The sample here was PBMCs, taken before or after stereotactic body radiation therapy (not recorded which). The receptors shown here come from a donor of 50 years or more with non-small cell lung cancer. Both conserved end residues are part of each CDR3. A D gene is named only where the DNA matches it firmly. Not all rows give a size; the values are once, few, many and, for expanded clones, a class.

V,D,size,J,DNA,CDR3
TRBV20-1,-,-,TRBJ2-3,TGCAGTGCTAAAGGGACGCCGGATAGCACAGATACGCAGTATTTT,CSAKGTPDSTDTQYF
TRBV12-3/TRBV12-4,-,-,TRBJ2-1,TGTGCCAGTAGACCTGCCCAGACTGACAATGAGCAGTTCTTC,CASRPAQTDNEQFF
TRBV9,-,-,TRBJ2-3,TGTGCCAGCAGCGTAGTATTTGGTGGGGGCACAAAAGATACGCAGTATTTT,CASSVVFGGGTKDTQYF
TRBV12-3/TRBV12-4,TRBD1,-,TRBJ2-7,TGTGCCAGCAGCCATAGCCGGGACAGAGGGAGTTGGGAGCAGTACTTC,CASSHSRDRGSWEQYF
TRBV18,TRBD2,many,TRBJ2-3,TGTGCCAGCTCAACCGGGACTAGCGGGGGAGATACGCAGTATTTT,CASSTGTSGGDTQYF
TRBV20-1,TRBD1,many,TRBJ1-2,TGCAGTGCTAGTGATTACAGGGGAAGGGGATTCTATGGCTACACCTTC,CSASDYRGRGFYGYTF
TRBV10-2,-,-,TRBJ2-5,TGCGCCAGCAGCCCAAAACTATCGAGTTCGGGTATTGGGGATCAAGAGACCCAGTACTTC,CASSPKLSSSGIGDQETQYF
TRBV19,TRBD2,-,TRBJ2-1,TGTGCCAGTAGTATACCAGCGGGAACTTACAATGAGCAGTTCTTC,CASSIPAGTYNEQFF
TRBV9,-,many,TRBJ2-3,TGTGCCAGCAGCGTAGTATTTGGTGGGGGCCCAACAGATACGCAGTATTTT,CASSVVFGGGPTDTQYF
TRBV28,TRBD1,-,TRBJ1-1,TGTGCCAGCAGTTTAGTTTTCAGGGGGCGAAGAGGGGAGGACACTGAAGCTTTCTTT,CASSLVFRGRRGEDTEAFF
TRBV14,TRBD2,many,TRBJ2-1,TGTGCCAGCAGCCTGACTAGCGGGGGCCACTACAATGAGCAGTTCTTC,CASSLTSGGHYNEQFF
TRBV4-3,-,many,TRBJ1-3,TGCGCCAGCAGCCAAGACTGGGAGGCTACTGGAAACACCATATATTTT,CASSQDWEATGNTIYF
TRBV5-1,-,once,TRBJ2-7,TGCGCCAGCATCGCAGGATCTTATGAGCAGTACTTC,CASIAGSYEQYF
TRBV7-2,-,many,TRBJ2-2,TGTGCCAGCAGCTTTACTAGTTACGGGGAGCTGTTTTTT,CASSFTSYGELFF
TRBV28,-,-,TRBJ2-2,TGTGCCAGCACAGGGTTCTTTACCGGGGAGCTGTTTTTT,CASTGFFTGELFF
TRBV5-1,-,many,TRBJ2-2,TGCGCCAGCAGCTTGGGACACGCGAACACCGGGGAGCTGTTTTTT,CASSLGHANTGELFF
TRBV19,-,-,TRBJ1-2,TGTGCCAGTATTATGGGTCCAGACACTAACTATGGCTACACCTTC,CASIMGPDTNYGYTF
TRBV30,-,many,TRBJ2-5,TGTGCCTGGAGTGTAGGGGCGGGACTCAGGACCCAGTACTTC,CAWSVGAGLRTQYF
TRBV5-1,-,medium-sized,TRBJ2-2,TGCGCCAGCAGCCGTAATCTACAGAGCACCGGGGAGCTGTTTTTT,CASSRNLQSTGELFF
TRBV27,-,-,TRBJ1-5,TGTGCCAGCAGTTTAAGGTTCAATCAGCCCCAGCATTTT,CASSLRFNQPQHF
TRBV13,TRBD1,-,TRBJ1-2,TGTGCCAGCAGCTCCCTAGGGACAGGGAACTATGGCTACACCTTC,CASSSLGTGNYGYTF
TRBV6-2/TRBV6-3,-,-,TRBJ1-1,TGTGCCAGCAGTTACGACAGCGAAAACACTGAAGCTTTCTTT,CASSYDSENTEAFF
TRBV30,-,-,TRBJ1-1,TGTGCCTGGAGTGTGTCCACTGAAGCTTTCTTT,CAWSVSTEAFF
TRBV6-2/TRBV6-3,-,-,TRBJ2-1,TGTGCCAGCAGTTTATGGGTTCCCCCTTTTTACAATGAGCAGTTCTTC,CASSLWVPPFYNEQFF
TRBV28,TRBD2,-,TRBJ2-5,TGTGCCAGCAGTCGCCTAGCGGGAGCCCAGGAGACCCAGTACTTC,CASSRLAGAQETQYF
TRBV19,-,many,TRBJ1-5,TGTGCCAGTAGTACAGAGCCGGGGGTTTATCAGCCCCAGCATTTT,CASSTEPGVYQPQHF
TRBV12-3/TRBV12-4,-,-,TRBJ2-7,TGTGCCAGCAGTTTATGGGGGACAACAGGCTACGAGCAGTACTTC,CASSLWGTTGYEQYF
TRBV20-1,TRBD1,-,TRBJ2-7,TGCAGTGCTAGAGCCCCAGGGGGAGCGGACTCCTACGAGCAGTACTTC,CSARAPGGADSYEQYF
TRBV7-8,TRBD2,many,TRBJ2-3,TGTGCCAGCAGCTTCCCCCCTAGCGGGAGCTTAGCTACGCAGTATTTT,CASSFPPSGSLATQYF
TRBV4-3,TRBD1,many,TRBJ1-6,TGCGCCAGCAGCCAGCGTCCGACAGGGGATAATTCACCCCTCCACTTT,CASSQRPTGDNSPLHF
TRBV3-1,-,many,TRBJ2-1,TGTGCCAGCAGCCAAGTAAGGGGTTCGGCCAATGAGCAGTTCTTC,CASSQVRGSANEQFF
TRBV5-1,TRBD2,-,TRBJ2-7,TGCGCCAGCAGCTTGGAGACTAGCGGGGCCTACGAGCAGTACTTC,CASSLETSGAYEQYF
TRBV14,-,many,TRBJ1-2,TGTGCCAGCAGCCCGGGCGTTTCATATGGCTACACCTTC,CASSPGVSYGYTF
TRBV7-2,-,many,TRBJ2-5,TGTGCCAGCAGCCCTAACAGGAGGGCCGGATGGGAGACCCAGTACTTC,CASSPNRRAGWETQYF
TRBV29-1,-,many,TRBJ2-1,TGCAGCGTTGACGTGGACAGACACTACAATGAGCAGTTCTTC,CSVDVDRHYNEQFF
TRBV6-8,-,medium-sized,TRBJ1-2,TGTGCCAGCAGTTACCGAGGGGGCTATGGCTACACCTTC,CASSYRGGYGYTF
TRBV18,TRBD1,many,TRBJ1-6,TGTGCCAGCTCACGACAGGGGGCGGAAAATTCACCCCTCCACTTT,CASSRQGAENSPLHF
TRBV20-1,TRBD1,many,TRBJ1-2,TGCAGTGCTAGTACCGGGACAGGGATCTATGGCTACACCTTC,CSASTGTGIYGYTF
TRBV24-1,-,-,TRBJ2-1,TGTGCCACCAGTGACTACTTTGACGAGCAGTTCTTT,CATSDYFDEQFF
TRBV6-2/TRBV6-3,-,once,TRBJ2-7,TGTGCCAGCAGGCGGGGGCGATCCTACGAGCAGTACTTC,CASRRGRSYEQYF
TRBV6-1,TRBD1,-,TRBJ2-7,TGTGCCAGCAGTGAAGCAGGGACAGCGTCCTACGAGCAGTACTTC,CASSEAGTASYEQYF
TRBV6-1,-,medium-sized,TRBJ1-2,TGTGCCAGCAGTGAGACGGAAGACTATGGCTACACCTTC,CASSETEDYGYTF
TRBV6-5,-,medium-sized,TRBJ1-1,TGTGCCAGCAGTTACTCGAAGTTGGGCTACACTGAAGCTTTCTTT,CASSYSKLGYTEAFF
TRBV19,TRBD1,medium-sized,TRBJ1-2,TGTGCCAGTAGTGGGGACAGATATGGCTACACCTTC,CASSGDRYGYTF
TRBV7-3,-,-,TRBJ1-1,TGTGCCAGCAGCCTGGTCGGCAGTTCCACTGAAGCTTTCTTT,CASSLVGSSTEAFF
TRBV20-1,TRBD1,many,TRBJ2-2,TGCAGTGCTAGGAAGTCGGGACAGGCATACACCGGGGAGCTGTTTTTT,CSARKSGQAYTGELFF
TRBV5-4,-,many,TRBJ1-1,TGTGCCAGCAGCAGTTATAAGGTGAACACTGAAGCTTTCTTT,CASSSYKVNTEAFF
TRBV12-3/TRBV12-4,TRBD1,-,TRBJ1-2,TGTGTCAGCAGTACAGGGGAGTGCTATGGCTACACCTTC,CVSSTGECYGYTF
TRBV28,-,medium-sized,TRBJ2-7,TGTGCCAGCAGCCCTCTTGTCGACACCTACGAGCAGTACTTC,CASSPLVDTYEQYF
TRBV7-3,-,few,TRBJ1-1,TGTGCCAGCAGCTTAACCTTGGTTGACACTGAAGCTTTCTTT,CASSLTLVDTEAFF
TRBV28,-,-,TRBJ1-2,TGTGCCATCAGTTTGGTGGGCGTGAACTATGGCTACACCTTC,CAISLVGVNYGYTF
TRBV4-3,TRBD2,medium-sized,TRBJ2-1,TGCGCCAGCAGCCAAGATTTCCCTGCGGGAGTTTCCTACAATGAGCAGTTCTTC,CASSQDFPAGVSYNEQFF
TRBV6-1,TRBD1,medium-sized,TRBJ2-2,TGTGCCAGCAGTCGTACCGTAGACAGGGGTAGCGGGGAGCTGTTTTTT,CASSRTVDRGSGELFF
TRBV6-1,-,-,TRBJ2-6,TGTGCCACCAGAATGGGCGGCTCTGGGGCCAACGTCATGACTTTC,CATRMGGSGANVMTF